The T cell receptor (beta chain) under discussion was sequenced for a study of low-dose radiotherapy and immunotherapy resistance in tumors. First-strand cDNA relied on TRAV- and TRBV-specific primers spanning alpha and beta chains. TCRs were put through 20 to 25 PCR cycles of amplification with Phusion. A constant-region primer and the V-primer adapter served as the primer pair. TCRdb passed the reads through MiXCR, listing each CDR3 protein once. The table includes about 7,200 distinct CDR3 sequences, roughly 50% detected once. After removal of 1 base from V and 4 bases from J, the junction contained 9 bases not matched to a gene. CDR1 SGHRS and CDR2 YFSETQ come from the germline V gene. The CDR3 contains 16 residues.

The V call is TRBV5-1, the J call TRBJ1-1, with 8 bases that match TRBD1. The source is a human donor with advanced metastatic prostate, ovarian, gallbladder or colorectal cancer (not recorded which). This table probably holds off-target reads from a library built for another chain. CDR3: CASSLSSQGAPTEAFF. The CDR3 nucleotides read TGCGCCAGCAGCTTGTCTAGTCAGGGGGCGCCCACTGAAGCTTTCTTT.